This entry lists 3 T cell receptor beta chains sequenced from one sample in a study of blood T cell repertoires in COVID-19. The method was immunoSEQ multiplex PCR; TCRdb's version includes in-frame clones alone and lacks a portion of them. Of some 85,000 clones listed, roughly 87% were seen once; the top ten hold around 8.6%. Material: peripheral blood. The receptors shown here come from a man between 45 and 60 years old with acute or convalescent COVID-19.

V gene TRBV6-1 combines with J gene TRBJ1-2; D gene uncertain. The V end lost 0 bases, the J end lost 2 bases, and 7 bases lay between the germline ends. Per germline, CDR1 MNHNS and CDR2 SASEGT. The CDR3 covers 14 residues. As DNA, the CDR3 is TGTGCCAGCAGTGAAGCACGGCGGAACTATGGCTACACCTTC. Its protein is CASSEARRNYGYTF.

This chain connects TRBV10-3 to TRBJ2-5, with 7 nucleotides matching TRBD2. Unmatched junction bases numbered 4, after V lost 3 bases and J lost 0 bases. This CDR3 is 15 amino acids long. Germline-derived CDR1 and CDR2 are ENHRY and SYGVKD. In DNA form, the CDR3 reads TGTGCCATCAGTGAACCAGCGGGGAACCAAGAGACCCAGTACTTC. Its protein product is CAISEPAGNQETQYF.

The chain is built from TRBV6-6 and TRBJ2-7, with TRBD2 matching 14 bases. The CDR3 consists of 15 residues. Germline V lookup: CDR1 MNHNY, CDR2 SVGAGI (reference sequence). The V gene end was trimmed by 6 bases and the J gene end by 5 bases; junction bases not matched to a gene: 6. The DNA of the CDR3 is TGTGCCAGCAGAGCCGGGACTAGCGGGGGCAACGAGCAGTACTTC. It codes for CASRAGTSGGNEQYF.